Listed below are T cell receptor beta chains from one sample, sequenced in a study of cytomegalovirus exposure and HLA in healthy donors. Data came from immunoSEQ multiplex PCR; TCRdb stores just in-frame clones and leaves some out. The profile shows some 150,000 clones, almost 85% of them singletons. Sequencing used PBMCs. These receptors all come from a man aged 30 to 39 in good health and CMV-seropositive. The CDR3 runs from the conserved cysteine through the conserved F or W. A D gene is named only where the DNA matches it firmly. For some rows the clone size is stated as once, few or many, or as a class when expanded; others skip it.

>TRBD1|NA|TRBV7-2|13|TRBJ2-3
TGTGCCAGCAGCAGACAGGGTTCAGATACGCAGTATTTT
CASSRQGSDTQYF
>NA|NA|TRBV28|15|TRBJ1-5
TGTGCCAGCAGTTTATCGGGTACGCTAGTTCAGCCCCAGCATTTT
CASSLSGTLVQPQHF
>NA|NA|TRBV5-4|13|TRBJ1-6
TGTGCCAGCAGCTTACATATTAATTCACCCCTCCACTTT
CASSLHINSPLHF
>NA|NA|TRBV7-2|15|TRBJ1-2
TGTGCCAGCAGCTTACGACGACCCGGGGACTATGGCTACACCTTC
CASSLRRPGDYGYTF
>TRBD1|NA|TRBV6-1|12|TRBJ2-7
TGTGCCAGCAGGGCAGGGGGCAACGAGCAGTACTTC
CASRAGGNEQYF
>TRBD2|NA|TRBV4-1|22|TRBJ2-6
TGCGCCAGCAACCCAAAACAGGTCCCGGGACTAGCGGGAGGGGTTGGGGCCAACGTCCTGACTTTC
CASNPKQVPGLAGGVGANVLTF
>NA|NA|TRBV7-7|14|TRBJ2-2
TGTGCCAGCAGCTTAGGTCGGGACACCGGGGAGCTGTTTTTT
CASSLGRDTGELFF
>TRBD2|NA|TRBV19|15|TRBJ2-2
TGTGCCAGTAGTAGTTTGGGGAGGGACACCGGGGAGCTGTTTTTT
CASSSLGRDTGELFF
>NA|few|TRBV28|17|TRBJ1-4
TGTGCCAGCAGCCCGCATCTTTATCGGGTAACTAATGAAAAACTGTTTTTT
CASSPHLYRVTNEKLFF
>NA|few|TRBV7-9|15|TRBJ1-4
TGTTCCAGCAGGTCGAACAGGATAGTTAATGAAAAACTGTTTTTT
CSSRSNRIVNEKLFF
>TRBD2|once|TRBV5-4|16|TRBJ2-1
TGTGCCAGCAGCTTCCGAGGACTAGCGGGGGACAATGAGCAGTTCTTC
CASSFRGLAGDNEQFF
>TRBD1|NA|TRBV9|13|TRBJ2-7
TGTGCCAGCAGCGGGCAGGGGGCCTACGAGCAGTACTTC
CASSGQGAYEQYF
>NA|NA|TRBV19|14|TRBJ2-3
TGTGCCAGTAGTATAGTGGTGGGAGCAGATACGCAGTATTTT
CASSIVVGADTQYF
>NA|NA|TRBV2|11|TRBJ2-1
TGTGCCAGCAGTGAGAGGAATGAGCAGTTCTTC
CASSERNEQFF
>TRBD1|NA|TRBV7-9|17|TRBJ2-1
TGTGCCAGCAGCTTAAAGGACAGGGTAACCTCCTACAATGAGCAGTTCTTC
CASSLKDRVTSYNEQFF
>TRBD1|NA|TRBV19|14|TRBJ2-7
TGTGCCAGTAGCTTGACAGGGCGTTCTAGCGAGCAGTACTTC
CASSLTGRSSEQYF